Sequencing of this T cell receptor (beta chain) was carried out in a study of T cell responses to AZD1222 COVID-19 vaccine. Study findings and constraints: All repertoire sampling was performed exclusively after the peak T cell response. CD4 TCRs linked to vaccination spanned spike, dominating at 160-218 and 743-854. Only a handful of AZD1222 recipients, six or seven in all, had baseline seropositivity.

Germline V CDR1 and CDR2: SGHAT, FQNNGV. Trimming removed 1 base from V and 4 bases from J; junction bases left unmatched: 4. There are 16 residues in the CDR3. Clones were read by immunoSEQ multiplex PCR, and TCRdb kept only the in-frame ones, dropping some. The sample carries tens of thousands of clones, around nine tenths recorded once. On this clone itself: Its antigen is unidentified.

J is TRBJ2-6 and V is TRBV11-2; 7 bases are shared with TRBD2. The sequenced sample was peripheral blood, obtained on day 0 of AZD1222 vaccination. This receptor was obtained from an adult in good health. CDR3 in amino acids: CASSLVGGNGANVLTF. The CDR3 DNA reads TGTGCCAGCAGCTTAGTGGGGGGGAACGGGGCCAACGTCCTGACTTTC.